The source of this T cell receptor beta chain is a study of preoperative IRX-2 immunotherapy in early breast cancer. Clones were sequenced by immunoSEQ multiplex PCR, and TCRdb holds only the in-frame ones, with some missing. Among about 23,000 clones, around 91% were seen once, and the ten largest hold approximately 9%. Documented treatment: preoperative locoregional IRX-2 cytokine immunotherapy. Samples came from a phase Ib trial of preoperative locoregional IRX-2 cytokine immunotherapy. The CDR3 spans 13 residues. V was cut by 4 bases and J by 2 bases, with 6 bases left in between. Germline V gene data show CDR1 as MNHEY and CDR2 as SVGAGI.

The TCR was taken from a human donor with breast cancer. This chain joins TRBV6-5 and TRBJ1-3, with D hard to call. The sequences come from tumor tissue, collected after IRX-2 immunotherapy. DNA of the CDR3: TGTGCCAGCAGTTCCCTCACTGGAAACACCATATATTTT. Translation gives CASSSLTGNTIYF.